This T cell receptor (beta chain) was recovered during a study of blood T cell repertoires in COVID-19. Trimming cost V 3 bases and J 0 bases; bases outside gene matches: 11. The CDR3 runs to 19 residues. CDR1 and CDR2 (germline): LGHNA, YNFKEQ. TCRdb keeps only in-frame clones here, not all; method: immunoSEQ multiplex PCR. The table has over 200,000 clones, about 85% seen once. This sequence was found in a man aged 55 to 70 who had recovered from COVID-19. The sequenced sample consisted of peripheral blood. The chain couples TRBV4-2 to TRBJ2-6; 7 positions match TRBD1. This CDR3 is CASSQDITGVYSGANVLTF. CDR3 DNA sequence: TGTGCCAGCAGCCAGGACATCACAGGGGTCTACTCTGGGGCCAACGTCCTGACTTTC.